The 30 T cell receptor beta chains below come from one sample, sequenced in a study of T cell responses to AZD1222 COVID-19 vaccine. Using immunoSEQ multiplex PCR, the repertoire was profiled, and TCRdb retains in-frame clones only, with some absent. The sample records about 150,000 clones, approximately 90% being singletons. The sample consisted of peripheral blood, taken 28 days after the second AZD1222 dose. The source of these receptors is an adult who received the AZD1222 COVID-19 vaccine.

The V call is TRBV5-1, the J call TRBJ2-7; D is unclear. The V and J ends lost 2 bases and 3 bases respectively, with 18 bases between them. The CDR3 extends over 16 amino acids. Germline CDR1 is SGHRS and CDR2 is YFSETQ. Written as DNA, the CDR3 is TGCGCCAGCAGCTTACCTGAATATGGCAACAACTACGAGCAGTACTTC. Its protein is CASSLPEYGNNYEQYF.

The gene calls are TRBV6-5 and TRBJ2-3; D may correspond to TRBD1 or TRBD2 (5 bases each). CDR1 and CDR2 (germline): MNHEY, SVGAGI. V was trimmed by 6 bases and J by 2 bases, leaving 12 bases between them. This CDR3 has 14 residues. The CDR3 loop is CASSPGRSTDTQYF. CDR3 nucleotides: TGTGCCAGCAGCCCGGGACGGTCCACAGATACGCAGTATTTT.

The chain combines TRBV4-2 with TRBJ2-1; 11 positions match TRBD2. The J segment lost 8 bases and the V segment lost 2 bases, leaving 5 bases of the junction unmatched. CDR3 length equals 15 residues. CDR1 LGHNA and CDR2 YNFKEQ come from the germline V gene. CDR3: CASSQTSGGSHEQFF. For the CDR3, the DNA is TGTGCCAGCAGCCAAACTAGCGGGGGTTCTCATGAGCAGTTCTTC.

The chain combines TRBV19 with TRBJ2-5, with a weak D call TRBD2 (6 bases). The CDR3 extends over 15 amino acids. Trimming shortened V by 1 base and J by 2 bases, and 11 bases separated the two germline ends. Germline CDR1 LNHDA, CDR2 SQIVND (reference sequence). In DNA form, the CDR3 reads TGTGCCAGTAGTATAGGAGCGGGCGGTCAAGAGACCCAGTACTTC. Its translation is CASSIGAGGQETQYF.

Only one count was recorded for this clone. The CDR3: CASSPRQGGRANEKLFF. For the CDR3, the DNA is TGTGCCAGCAGCCCCCGGCAGGGGGGGAGGGCTAATGAAAAACTGTTTTTT. The chain uses TRBV11-2 and TRBJ1-4, with 7 bases aligning to TRBD1. The CDR3 runs to 17 residues. J gave up 3 bases and V 5 bases, and 12 bases lay outside the gene matches. The germline V gene encodes CDR1 SGHAT and CDR2 FQNNGV. The full variable domain, its missing parts supplied by reference TRBV11-2 and TRBJ1-4, is EAGVAQSPRYKIIEKRQSVAFWCNPISGHATLYWYQQILGQGPKLLIQFQNNGVVDDSQLPKDRFSAERLKGVDSTLKIQPAKLEDSAVYLCASSPRQGGRANEKLFFGSGTQLSVL.

V gene TRBV2 combines with J gene TRBJ1-4, with 11 bases that match TRBD1. V was pared by 3 bases and J by 6 bases, with 0 bases of the junction left unmatched. Germline-derived CDR1 and CDR2 are SNHLY and FYNNEI. The CDR3 consists of 14 residues. The CDR3 DNA sequence: TGTGCCAGCAGTGAGGGACAGGGGGATGAAAAACTGTTTTTT. This translates into CASSEGQGDEKLFF.

V usage is TRBV7-8 and J usage is TRBJ1-2, with no clear D. The length of the CDR3 is 14 residues. V gave up 5 bases and J gave up 8 bases, with 18 bases separating them. Germline lookup yields CDR1 SGHVS and CDR2 FQNEAQ. This CDR3 is CASSDARAGAGYTF. CDR3 in DNA: TGTGCCAGCAGCGATGCTCGGGCCGGCGCAGGCTACACCTTC.

The chain uses TRBV2 and TRBJ2-7; D may be TRBD1 (6 bases). The germline gives CDR1 SNHLY, CDR2 FYNNEI. The CDR3 has 13 amino acids. Trimming removed 6 bases from V and 1 base from J, with 10 bases in between. This chain's CDR3 is CASSIGQSYEQYF. The CDR3 bases are TGTGCCAGCAGCATAGGACAGTCCTACGAGCAGTACTTC.

The J gene is TRBJ1-3, the V gene TRBV5-1; D is unclear. Looked up from germline, CDR1 is SGHRS and CDR2 is YFSETQ. This CDR3 region has 14 residues. The V gene lost 0 bases and the J gene lost 2 bases, with 6 bases spanning the gap. CDR3 loop: CASSLASAGNTIYF. DNA for the CDR3: TGCGCCAGCAGCTTGGCGTCCGCTGGAAACACCATATATTTT.

The V and J genes are TRBV12-3 or TRBV12-4 and TRBJ2-2; D is undetermined. The CDR3 consists of 13 residues. Deletions cut 3 bases from V and 1 base from J, with 3 bases between. DNA for the CDR3: TGTGCCAGCAGTTTGAGGAACACCGGGGAGCTGTTTTTT. Translated: CASSLRNTGELFF.

The gene calls are TRBV3-1 (or the pseudogene TRBV3-2) and TRBJ1-3, with D possibly matching TRBD1 (5 bases). Germline CDR1 and CDR2: LGHDT and YNNKEL (reference sequence). CDR3 length equals 14 residues. V was cut by 6 bases and J by 4 bases, with 13 bases left in between. The CDR3 nucleotides read TGTGCCAGCAGACTAGGGGTAGCCGGAAACACCATATATTTT. Translated: CASRLGVAGNTIYF.

The V gene is TRBV11-2, the J gene TRBJ2-1; 9 nucleotides line up with TRBD2. Unmatched junction bases numbered 13, after V lost 5 bases and J lost 5 bases. CDR1 and CDR2 (germline): SGHAT, FQNNGV. This CDR3 spans 17 amino acids. Written as DNA, the CDR3 is TGTGCCAGCAGCACCCGACGGGCGGGAGGGAAGAACAATGAGCAGTTCTTC. Protein product: CASSTRRAGGKNNEQFF.

The CDR3 bases are TGCGCCAGCAGCTTACAGGGGCTCGGAAACACCATATATTTT. Protein sequence: CASSLQGLGNTIYF. The genes are TRBV5-1 and TRBJ1-3; 7 bases match TRBD1. The CDR3 extends over 14 amino acids. CDR1 SGHRS and CDR2 YFSETQ come from the germline V gene. V lost 2 bases and J lost 4; bases outside the gene matches: 3.

This clone showed up just a few times. The genes are TRBV7-9 and TRBJ2-7; D may be TRBD1 (6 bases). The V end was cut by 4 bases, the J end by 2 bases, with 15 bases between. Looked up from germline, CDR1 is SEHNR and CDR2 is FQNEAQ (reference sequence). This CDR3 is built from 15 residues. The CDR3 reads CASSSRGGAAYEQYF. The CDR3 bases are TGTGCCAGCAGCTCCAGGGGTGGGGCAGCCTACGAGCAGTACTTC.

The chain is built from TRBV2 and TRBJ1-1; tentatively, D is TRBD1 (5 bases). Trimming shortened V by 8 bases and J by 11 bases, and 21 bases separated the two germline ends. Germline loops: CDR1 SNHLY, CDR2 FYNNEI. The CDR3 loop spans 13 amino acids. The chain's CDR3 is CASSRGGALDAFF. The CDR3 region has the DNA TGTGCCAGCTCCCGAGGCGGGGCCCTCGACGCTTTCTTT.

This clone was picked up a small number of times. CDR3 sequence: CASTPTVGLATHYEQYF. The CDR3 DNA reads as TGTGCCAGCACCCCGACCGTAGGACTAGCGACTCACTACGAGCAGTACTTC. The chain couples TRBV5-6 to TRBJ2-7, with 9 bases identical to TRBD2. The CDR3 contains 17 residues. Germline CDR1 and CDR2: SGHDT and YYEEEE. Losses at the gene ends were 6 bases for V and 3 bases for J; bases not matched to a gene: 16.

The chain is built from TRBV12-5 and TRBJ1-5; 10 bases align to TRBD1. Trimming at V came to 3 bases and at J to 0 bases, leaving 5 bases not matched to a gene. Looked up from germline, CDR1 is LGHNT and CDR2 is FRNRAP. This CDR3 comprises 17 residues. DNA of the CDR3: TGTGCTAGTGGTTTAGGACAGGGGGAAAGTAGCAATCAGCCCCAGCATTTT. Its translation is CASGLGQGESSNQPQHF.

The chain has TRBV7-6 and TRBJ2-7; 7 nucleotides align to TRBD2. Germline V gives CDR1 SGHVS, CDR2 FNYEAQ. The CDR3 sequence is 14 residues long. Trimming removed 2 bases from V and 2 bases from J; junction bases left unmatched: 3. CDR3 sequence (DNA): TGTGCCAGCAGCTTAAAGGGAGGGCCCTACGAGCAGTACTTC. It specifies CASSLKGGPYEQYF. The complete variable domain, with remaining parts taken from reference TRBV7-6 and TRBJ2-7, reads GAGVSQSPRYKVTKRGQDVALRCDPISGHVSLYWYRQALGQGPEFLTYFNYEAQQDKSGLPNDRFSAERPEGSISTLTIQRTEQRDSAMYRCASSLKGGPYEQYFGPGTRLTVT.

This clone has a single count. The genes are TRBV21-1 and TRBJ2-2. TRBV21-1 is termed a pseudogene. This CDR3 is built from 15 residues. CDR3 DNA sequence: TGTGCCAGCAGCCGAGGGGTCTGTCCCCCCGGGGAGCTGTTTTTT. Amino acid sequence: CASSRGVCPPGELFF.

This sequence joins TRBV5-1 and TRBJ2-2; D might be TRBD2 (6 bases). Trimming took off 4 bases at V and 6 bases at J, with 16 bases between the two ends. From germline, CDR1 is SGHRS and CDR2 YFSETQ. The CDR3 consists of 15 residues. The CDR3 reads CASSPTGVGAGELFF. As DNA, the CDR3 is TGCGCCAGCAGCCCGACGGGAGTGGGAGCCGGGGAGCTGTTTTTT.

V gene TRBV10-1 combines with J gene TRBJ2-3, with 7 nucleotides matching TRBD1. Trimming cost V 0 bases and J 3 bases; bases outside gene matches: 3. The CDR3 loop spans 15 amino acids. The V gene's germline CDR1 is WNHNN and CDR2 SYGVQD (reference sequence). CDR3 sequence: CASSESGQPTDTQYF. CDR3 coding DNA: TGCGCCAGCAGTGAGTCGGGACAGCCGACAGATACGCAGTATTTT.

The rearrangement uses TRBV5-1 and TRBJ2-5, with TRBD1 matching over 8 bases. CDR1 is SGHRS, CDR2 YFSETQ, per germline. Trimming took 3 bases from V and 0 from J; bases not matched to a gene: 4. The CDR3 spans 15 residues. The DNA of the CDR3 is TGCGCCAGCAGCTATCGGACAGGGTACCAAGAGACCCAGTACTTC. Encoded protein: CASSYRTGYQETQYF. The full variable domain, in which reference TRBV5-1 and TRBJ2-5 provide the parts outside the CDR3, is KAGVTQTPRYLIKTRGQQVTLSCSPISGHRSVSWYQQTPGQGLQFLFEYFSETQRNKGNFPGRFSGRQFSNSRSEMNVSTLELGDSALYLCASSYRTGYQETQYFGPGTRLLVL.

V usage is TRBV3-1 (or the pseudogene TRBV3-2) and J usage is TRBJ1-4; tentative D call: TRBD1 (5 bases). Germline lookup yields CDR1 LGHDT and CDR2 YNNKEL (reference sequence). This CDR3 is 15 amino acids long. The V and J ends lost 6 bases and 5 bases respectively, with 16 bases between them. CDR3: CASSRGKGINEKLFF. The CDR3 DNA reads TGTGCCAGCAGTCGGGGGAAAGGGATCAATGAAAAACTGTTTTTT.

This clone was picked up one time. V gene TRBV2 combines with J gene TRBJ1-2, with a weak D call TRBD1 (6 bases). Trimming took off 8 bases at V and 2 bases at J, with 18 bases between the two ends. The length of the CDR3 is 15 residues. The germline V gene has CDR1 SNHLY and CDR2 FYNNEI. This CDR3 is CASRVGGQANYGYTF. As DNA, the CDR3 is TGTGCCAGCCGGGTCGGGGGGCAGGCAAACTATGGCTACACCTTC.

The chain is built from TRBV7-8 and TRBJ1-6; D gene unclear. The germline V gene has CDR1 SGHVS and CDR2 FQNEAQ. Between the trimmed V and J ends, which lost 1 base and 9 bases, there was a span of 7 bases. This CDR3 contains 13 residues. Here the CDR3 DNA reads TGTGCCAGCAGCTTAGTCAAAGGTTCACCCCTCCACTTT. This sequence encodes CASSLVKGSPLHF.

The rearrangement joins TRBV3-1 (or the pseudogene TRBV3-2) to TRBJ1-1; 8 nucleotides line up with TRBD1. V shed 8 bases, J shed 0 bases, and the junction held 2 bases outside the gene matches. CDR1 and CDR2 from the germline V gene are LGHDT and YNNKEL (reference sequence). The CDR3 consists of 13 residues. The CDR3 DNA follows: TGTGCCAGCCGACAGGGGATGAACACTGAAGCTTTCTTT. Translated, it gives CASRQGMNTEAFF.

Here the CDR3 reads CASSVTSGKTGELFF. The CDR3 DNA reads as TGTGCCAGCAGCGTTACTAGCGGGAAGACCGGGGAGCTGTTTTTT. This chain connects TRBV6-5 to TRBJ2-2, with 10 bases fitting TRBD2. With 6 bases clipped from V and 5 bases from J, the junction kept 6 bases outside the gene matches. There are 15 residues in the CDR3. Germline CDR1 and CDR2: MNHEY and SVGAGI.

The chain couples TRBV27 to TRBJ2-7, with 7 positions matching TRBD2. CDR3 length equals 13 residues. Unmatched junction bases numbered 10, after V lost 8 bases and J lost 6 bases. From germline, CDR1 is MNHEY and CDR2 SMNVEV (reference sequence). The CDR3 sequence is CASHYAGATEQYF. CDR3 bases: TGTGCCAGCCACTATGCGGGAGCCACCGAGCAGTACTTC.

The chain joins TRBV21-1 to TRBJ2-4; the table gives TRBD2 as D, unverified against the DNA. TRBV21-1 is a pseudogene. The CDR3 has 18 residues. The CDR3: CASSKAGGGGALGDIQYF. Written as DNA, the CDR3 is TGTGCCAGCAGCAAAGCGGGGGGAGGCGGGGCCCTCGGGGACATTCAGTACTTC.

V usage is TRBV20-1 and J usage is TRBJ1-1, with D unclear. CDR1 is DFQATT, CDR2 SNEGSKA, per germline (reference sequence). This CDR3 has 11 amino acids. Trimming removed 3 bases from V and 4 bases from J, with 6 bases in between. The CDR3 region is CSASGSTEAFF. In DNA, the CDR3 is TGCAGTGCTAGTGGGAGCACTGAAGCTTTCTTT.